Sequencing of this T cell receptor (beta chain) was carried out in a study of T cell responses to AZD1222 COVID-19 vaccine. Produced via immunoSEQ multiplex PCR; TCRdb's table is partial and in-frame only. This sample carries under 85,000 clones, more than 70% of them seen once, and the ten largest clones take roughly 10%. This clone was detected once. The target antigen is unknown. The CDR3 covers 15 residues. Germline V gene data show CDR1 as SNHLY and CDR2 as FYNNEI. Trimming took 7 bases from V and 8 from J; bases not matched to a gene: 13. General study results and limits: Without day 14 samples, only post-peak T cell repertoires were studied. Donors, mostly white British, included more females; clonal diversity was possibly underestimated. Unmutated regions of variants are reportedly targeted by nearly half of spike-specific TCRs.

The clonotype was recovered from an adult in good health. The genes are TRBV2 and TRBJ1-4; 7 bases line up with TRBD1. The sample was peripheral blood, taken on day 0 of AZD1222 vaccination. The CDR3 nucleotides are TGTGCCAGCAAATCTCAGACAGGGACGCTAGAAAAACTGTTTTTT. This codes for CASKSQTGTLEKLFF. The variable domain in full, with the rest retrieved from reference TRBV2 and TRBJ1-4, is EPEVTQTPSHQVTQMGQEVILRCVPISNHLYFYWYRQILGQKVEFLVSFYNNEISEKSEIFDDQFSVERPDGSNFTLKIRSTKLEDSAMYFCASKSQTGTLEKLFFGSGTQLSVL.